The 15 T cell receptor beta chains presented below share a single source sample, sequenced in a study of blood T cells in healthy people across ages. Combining a sample-barcoded 5' primer with a J-beta primer mix, a second PCR ran for roughly 6 to 12 cycles. One entry per CDR3 protein, called by TCRdb with MiXCR from the 5' RACE reads. Among about 830,000 distinct CDR3 sequences listed, under 80% were seen once. Specimen: blood. These receptors were collected from a man aged 25 to 40 in good health.

The chain carries TRBV28 and TRBJ1-4; 11 bases fit TRBD1. In germline, CDR1 is MDHEN, CDR2 SYDVKM. V lost 4 bases to trimming and J lost 11 bases; unmatched junction nucleotides: 12. This CDR3 is 16 amino acids long. CDR3 residues: CASSSPGQGGLGKLFF. As DNA, the CDR3 is TGTGCCAGCAGTTCGCCGGGACAGGGGGGATTGGGGAAACTGTTTTTT.

Remarks on this clonotype: With a far larger clone one base away, a read error is the likely cause. V and J are TRBV27 and TRBJ2-1; D is unresolved. The CDR3 has 11 amino acids. Germline loops: CDR1 MNHEY, CDR2 SMNVEV (reference sequence). V lost 3 bases to trimming and J lost 13 bases, with 10 bases between them. The CDR3 is CASSFGETQFF. For the CDR3, the DNA is TGTGCCAGCAGTTTTGGAGAGACCCAGTTCTTC.

The genes are TRBV9 and TRBJ2-4, with TRBD2 matching over 7 bases. This CDR3 has 16 amino acids. Germline V gene sequence: CDR1 SGDLS, CDR2 YYNGEE. V was clipped by 3 bases and J by 4 bases; unmatched bases: 10. This CDR3 reads CASSAPLGGKKNIQYF. The CDR3 DNA reads TGTGCCAGCAGCGCGCCTCTCGGGGGGAAGAAAAACATTCAGTACTTC.

This clonotype came up a few times. V gene TRBV2 combines with J gene TRBJ1-2, with 9 bases matching TRBD1. CDR3 length: 15 amino acids. Losses at the gene ends were 2 bases for V and 4 bases for J; bases not matched to a gene: 5. The germline V gene has CDR1 SNHLY and CDR2 FYNNEI. CDR3 amino acids: CASSEWGQGVYGYTF. CDR3 bases: TGTGCCAGCAGTGAATGGGGACAGGGAGTCTATGGCTACACCTTC.

The chain couples TRBV21-1 to TRBJ2-7; no check of the table's D call, TRBD1, against the DNA was made. TRBV21-1 is a documented pseudogene. The CDR3 is 14 residues long. The CDR3 DNA reads TGTGCCAGCAGCACCTCAGGGTACAGCTACGAGCAGTACTTC. As protein: CASSTSGYSYEQYF.

The chain combines TRBV12-3 or TRBV12-4 with TRBJ1-6; D not resolved. This CDR3 contains 16 residues. V was trimmed by 5 bases and J by 0 bases, leaving 11 bases between them. The CDR3 protein is CASSRHISSYNSPLHF. The CDR3 bases are TGTGCCAGCAGTCGGCACATTTCCTCCTATAATTCACCCCTCCACTTT.

The chain has TRBV6-2 or TRBV6-3 and TRBJ2-6; D is perhaps TRBD1 (6 bases). The CDR3 consists of 16 residues. CDR1 MNHEY and CDR2 SVGEGT come from the germline V gene. Between the trimmed V and J ends, which lost 0 bases and 5 bases, there was a span of 11 bases. CDR3 coding DNA: TGTGCCAGCAGTTACTCGAGGGGGAGTAGGGCCAACGTCCTGACTTTC. This codes for CASSYSRGSRANVLTF.

The V and J genes are TRBV5-4 and TRBJ2-1, with 12 bases fitting TRBD1. Germline V gene data show CDR1 as SGHNT and CDR2 as YYREEE (reference sequence). The CDR3 is made up of 16 amino acids. V dropped 4 bases and J dropped 4; count of bases not matched to a gene: 6. CDR3 region: CASSGGTGGRYNEQFF. CDR3 DNA: TGTGCCAGCAGCGGGGGGACAGGGGGCCGTTACAATGAGCAGTTCTTC.

This clonotype was observed a few times. The chain employs TRBV5-1 and TRBJ2-5; TRBD1 matches at 9 bases. Germline V gene sequence: CDR1 SGHRS, CDR2 YFSETQ. Trimming took 3 bases from V and 2 from J; bases not matched to a gene: 8. This CDR3 region has 16 residues. The CDR3, as DNA: TGCGCCAGCAGCTCTCGACAGGGGGAGGTTCAAGAGACCCAGTACTTC. Its protein is CASSSRQGEVQETQYF.

This chain links TRBV12-3 or TRBV12-4 with TRBJ2-5; 9 positions agree with TRBD1. The V and J ends lost 6 bases and 11 bases, in that order; junction bases with no gene match: 16. The CDR3 totals 15 residues. Here the CDR3 DNA reads TGTGCCAGCAGACCAGGGACAGGGCCCTACGAGCGGCAGTACTTC. Translation gives CASRPGTGPYERQYF.

V usage is TRBV4-3 and J usage is TRBJ2-1; D is perhaps TRBD2 (7 bases). The CDR3 is 16 residues long. V gave up 4 bases and J gave up 5 bases, with 18 bases separating them. CDR1 and CDR2 from the germline V gene are LGHNA and YSLEER. The CDR3 region is CASSPLGGRSDNEQFF. The CDR3 bases are TGCGCCAGCAGCCCGCTCGGGGGGCGTTCGGACAATGAGCAGTTCTTC.

This clonotype was seen a single time. The rearrangement uses TRBV29-1 and TRBJ2-7; 7 bases map to TRBD1. Trimming removed 0 bases from V and 3 bases from J; junction bases left unmatched: 8. This CDR3 comprises 15 residues. Germline CDR1 and CDR2: SQVTM and ANQGSEA. CDR3 residues: CSVEDDRELNYEQYF. CDR3 bases: TGCAGCGTTGAAGACGACAGGGAACTGAACTACGAGCAGTACTTC.

This chain links TRBV5-1 with TRBJ2-5; D is undetermined. The CDR3 has 16 residues. The germline CDR1 and CDR2 sequences are SGHRS and YFSETQ. V dropped 0 bases and J dropped 0 bases, with 12 bases sitting between them. DNA of the CDR3: TGCGCCAGCAGCTTGGGGGCACTCACGTACCAAGAGACCCAGTACTTC. The encoded protein is CASSLGALTYQETQYF.

The chain is built from TRBV4-1 and TRBJ1-5; D is uncertain. This CDR3 has 18 amino acids. V lost 0 bases and J 0 bases, leaving 15 bases between the germline ends. CDR1 MGHRA and CDR2 YSYEKL come from the germline V gene. The CDR3 coding sequence is TGCGCCAGCAGCCAAGATTTCGGCACTCCTTATAGCAATCAGCCCCAGCATTTT. Translation: CASSQDFGTPYSNQPQHF.

V usage is TRBV6-5 and J usage is TRBJ1-2, with 8 bases lining up with TRBD1. There are 16 residues in the CDR3. After removal of 2 bases from V and 0 bases from J, the junction contained 5 bases not matched to a gene. Germline values: CDR1 MNHEY, CDR2 SVGAGI. The CDR3 nucleotides read TGTGCCAGCAGTTACCGCGGACAGGGCGCTAACTATGGCTACACCTTC. Protein sequence: CASSYRGQGANYGYTF.